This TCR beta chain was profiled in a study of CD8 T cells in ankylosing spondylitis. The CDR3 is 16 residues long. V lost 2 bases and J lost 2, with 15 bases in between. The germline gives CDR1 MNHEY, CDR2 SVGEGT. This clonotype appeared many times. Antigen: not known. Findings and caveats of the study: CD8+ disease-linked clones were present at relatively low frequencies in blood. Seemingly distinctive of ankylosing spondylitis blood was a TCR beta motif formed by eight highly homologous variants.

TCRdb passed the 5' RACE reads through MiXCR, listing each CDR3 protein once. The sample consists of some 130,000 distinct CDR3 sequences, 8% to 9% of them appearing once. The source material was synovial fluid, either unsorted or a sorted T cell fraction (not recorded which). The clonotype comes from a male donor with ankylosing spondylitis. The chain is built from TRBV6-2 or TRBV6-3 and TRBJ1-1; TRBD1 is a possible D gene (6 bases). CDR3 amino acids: CASSYLPPGANTEAFF. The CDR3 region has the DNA TGTGCCAGCAGTTACCTTCCTCCGGGGGCAAACACTGAAGCTTTCTTT.